This T cell receptor (beta chain) was captured in a study of cytomegalovirus exposure and HLA in healthy donors. The PCR ran on 60 Vbeta and 13 Jbeta primers. TCRdb keeps only in-frame clones here, not all; method: immunoSEQ multiplex PCR. Of some 150,000 clones listed, 78% are singletons. General study findings and limits: Reports indicated that the classifier achieved high specificity and sensitivity in diagnosing cytomegalovirus status.

Concerning this clone: The target antigen is unknown. Other nucleotide sequences in the sample specify the same CDR3.

Material: PBMCs. This receptor was taken from a male donor in good health and CMV-seronegative.

The CDR3, as DNA: TGTGCCAGCAGCGTAGGCAGAAACTATGGCTACACCTTC. This codes for CASSVGRNYGYTF. The V and J genes are TRBV9 and TRBJ1-2; no clear D gene. V lost 0 bases and J lost 2, with 5 bases in between. There are 13 residues in the CDR3. CDR1 is SGDLS, CDR2 YYNGEE, per germline.